The 17 T cell receptor beta chains below come from one sample, sequenced in a study of control samples from healthy donors and cancer patients. This table comes from immunoSEQ multiplex PCR, and its TCRdb copy is limited to in-frame clones, with some not included. This sample has about 410,000 clones, with 90% found just once. The sample consisted of PBMCs. The receptors stem from a man aged 35 to 55 with head and neck cancer.

This chain links TRBV5-1 with TRBJ2-5; 9 positions match TRBD2. The CDR3 covers 17 residues. From germline, CDR1 is SGHRS and CDR2 YFSETQ. Trimming cost V 7 bases and J 2 bases; bases outside gene matches: 15. CDR3 residues: CASGSRGGAAGQETQYF. Here the CDR3 DNA reads TGCGCCAGCGGATCTCGCGGGGGGGCGGCGGGGCAAGAGACCCAGTACTTC.

Note on this clone: The junction departs from the called germline gene at one end, perhaps through a read error. The chain recombines TRBV11-1 with TRBJ2-1; 7 nucleotides align to TRBD1. Germline CDR1 and CDR2: SGHAT and FQDESV (reference sequence). The CDR3 contains 13 residues. CDR3 residues: CASSLVSTGMLVF. CDR3 bases: TGTGCCAGCAGCTTAGTTTCGACAGGGATGTTGGTCTTC.

The gene calls are TRBV5-6 and TRBJ1-3; TRBD1 might be the D (5 bases). This CDR3 is 18 amino acids long. The V end lost 6 bases, the J end lost 0 bases, and 22 bases lay between the germline ends. Germline lookup yields CDR1 SGHDT and CDR2 YYEEEE. The CDR3 spells CASKRTTGTTISGNTIYF. CDR3 bases: TGTGCCAGCAAAAGGACTACCGGGACTACTATCTCTGGAAACACCATATATTTT.

CDR3 sequence reads: CASSLPPASRDTF. CDR3 bases: TGTGCCAGCAGCTTGCCGCCCGCCTCGAGGGACACCTTC. The V gene is TRBV5-5, the J gene TRBJ1-2; no reliable D call. The germline CDR1 and CDR2 sequences are SGHKS and YYEKEE (reference sequence). Trimming pared 1 base from V and 12 bases from J, leaving 16 bases between. The CDR3 extends over 13 amino acids.

The CDR3 DNA sequence: TGTGCCAGCAGCCCCGGACGGAACCAAGAGACCCAGTACTTC. Translated: CASSPGRNQETQYF. V gene TRBV11-3 combines with J gene TRBJ2-5, with no clear D. Per the germline V gene, CDR1 is SGHNT and CDR2 is YENEEA. The CDR3 sequence is 14 residues long. Trimming shortened V by 5 bases and J by 0 bases, and 10 bases separated the two germline ends.

This chain connects TRBV4-3 to TRBJ2-1, with a weak D call TRBD1 (6 bases). The CDR3 runs to 16 residues. V lost 1 base, J lost 7 bases, and 17 bases lay in between. Germline V gene data show CDR1 as LGHNA and CDR2 as YSLEER. CDR3 sequence (DNA): TGCGCCAGCAGCCAAGGAGACTGGCCAACAGGGAATGAGCAGTTCTTC. Protein sequence: CASSQGDWPTGNEQFF.

The rearrangement joins TRBV4-3 to TRBJ2-3, with 8 bases that match TRBD2. V was pared by 3 bases and J by 2 bases, with 7 bases of the junction left unmatched. Looked up from germline, CDR1 is LGHNA and CDR2 is YSLEER. CDR3 length: 16 amino acids. The CDR3: CASSQTSVEVTDTQYF. The CDR3 region has the DNA TGCGCCAGCAGCCAGACTAGCGTAGAGGTCACAGATACGCAGTATTTT.

The chain couples TRBV7-9 to TRBJ1-2, with D perhaps TRBD1 (5 bases). V was shortened by 4 bases and J by 8 bases, with 23 bases between the two germline ends. This CDR3 comprises 16 residues. CDR1 and CDR2 (germline): SEHNR, FQNEAQ (reference sequence). CDR3 bases: TGTGCCAGCAGCTCATGGGACGGTGCTGAGGTCGGAGGCTACACCTTC. Amino acids: CASSSWDGAEVGGYTF.

The chain combines TRBV13 with TRBJ1-2; 8 nucleotides align to TRBD1. CDR1 and CDR2 (germline): PRHDT, FYEKMQ (reference sequence). The V and J ends lost 0 bases and 5 bases, in that order; junction bases with no gene match: 5. The CDR3 extends over 15 amino acids. The CDR3 reads CASSLGQGVRYGYTF. CDR3 coding DNA: TGTGCCAGCAGCTTAGGACAGGGGGTGCGATATGGCTACACCTTC.

The chain joins TRBV15 to TRBJ2-1; 10 bases align to TRBD1. CDR1 is LNHNV and CDR2 is YYDKDF in the germline V gene (reference sequence). After removal of 0 bases from V and 4 bases from J, the junction contained 15 bases not matched to a gene. There are 20 residues in the CDR3. CDR3 sequence (DNA): TGTGCCACCAGCAGAGATACGGGGGGTTGGGGGGACAGGGGATACAATGAGCAGTTCTTC. Translation gives CATSRDTGGWGDRGYNEQFF. The full variable domain, completed using reference TRBV15 and TRBJ2-1, is DAMVIQNPRYQVTQFGKPVTLSCSQTLNHNVMYWYQQKSSQAPKLLFHYYDKDFNNEADTPDNFQSRRPNTSFCFLDIRSPGLGDTAMYLCATSRDTGGWGDRGYNEQFFGPGTRLTVL.

The J gene is TRBJ1-4, the V gene TRBV6-2 or TRBV6-3; unclear D gene. The CDR3 totals 15 residues. Germline assignment: CDR1 MNHEY and CDR2 SVGEGT. Trimming removed 5 bases from V and 3 bases from J, with 13 bases in between. CDR3 bases: TGTGCCAGCAGTGAGGGCGGACTTTCTAATGAAAAACTGTTTTTT. As protein: CASSEGGLSNEKLFF.

For this clone: A read error may produce the germline difference seen at one junction end. J is TRBJ2-5 and V is TRBV7-7, with 7 nucleotides matching TRBD1. The V gene's germline CDR1 is SSHAT and CDR2 FNYEAQ (reference sequence). There are 14 residues in the CDR3. The CDR3 spells CASSQRSGGETQYF. CDR3 DNA: TGTGCTAGCAGCCAGCGGTCAGGGGGAGAGACCCAGTACTTC.

The V call is TRBV6-5, the J call TRBJ2-3; TRBD2 matches at 10 bases. From germline, CDR1 is MNHEY and CDR2 SVGAGI. J gave up 6 bases and V 6 bases, and 9 bases lay outside the gene matches. The CDR3 consists of 15 residues. As DNA, the CDR3 is TGTGCCAGCAGGACCCTAGCGGGGGCGCGGGATACGCAGTATTTT. Residues: CASRTLAGARDTQYF.

V and J are TRBV5-4 and TRBJ2-5, with 10 bases that match TRBD1. Per the germline V gene, CDR1 is SGHNT and CDR2 is YYREEE (reference sequence). The CDR3 totals 15 residues. The V gene end was trimmed by 0 bases and the J gene end by 3 bases; junction bases not matched to a gene: 2. As DNA, the CDR3 is TGTGCCAGCAGCTTGGGGACAGGGGGAAAAGAGACCCAGTACTTC. Amino acids: CASSLGTGGKETQYF.

Worth noting for this clone: In the same sample, other DNA sequences code for this CDR3. The V gene is TRBV28, the J gene TRBJ1-5; D not resolved. The CDR3 has 12 amino acids. V lost 2 bases, J lost 7 bases, and 6 bases lay in between. The germline V gene encodes CDR1 MDHEN and CDR2 SYDVKM. The chain's CDR3 is CASSLGGQPQHF. As DNA, the CDR3 is TGTGCCAGCAGTTTAGGAGGGCAGCCCCAGCATTTT.

This clone was counted once. The rearrangement links TRBV2 to TRBJ1-2, with 7 nucleotides matching TRBD1. The length of the CDR3 is 13 residues. With V trimmed by 6 bases and J by 5 bases, 6 bases remained unmatched. From germline, CDR1 is SNHLY and CDR2 FYNNEI. The CDR3 sequence: CASRPGTAYGYTF. CDR3 coding DNA: TGTGCCAGCAGGCCCGGGACAGCTTATGGCTACACCTTC.

The chain employs TRBV9 and TRBJ1-5; D is ambiguous. Germline lookup yields CDR1 SGDLS and CDR2 YYNGEE. This CDR3 region has 15 residues. Trimming shortened V by 1 base and J by 3 bases, and 11 bases separated the two germline ends. In nucleotides, the CDR3 is TGTGCCAGCAGCGTACGGGGAGACGACAATCAGCCCCAGCATTTT. As protein: CASSVRGDDNQPQHF.